Each of the 8 T cell receptor beta chains below was sequenced from the same sample in a study of identical twins. Via MiXCR, TCRdb re-called the 5' RACE reads, giving one row per CDR3 protein. This table has more than 200,000 distinct CDR3 sequences, about 14% appearing once. The sequencing input was memory (CD45RO+) T cells sorted from blood. These receptors were obtained from a woman aged 18-29 years in good health.

There are many counts of this clonotype. The V and J genes are TRBV7-3 and TRBJ1-1; no definite D call. The CDR3 spans 13 residues. V shed 3 bases and J shed 2 bases, with 7 bases lying between them. Germline CDR1 reads SGHTA; CDR2 reads FQGTGA. The CDR3, as DNA: TGTGCCAGCAGCTTTGGGTCTAACACTGAAGCTTTCTTT. It yields the protein CASSFGSNTEAFF.

In this sample, this clonotype turned up a few times. V usage is TRBV5-1 and J usage is TRBJ1-2; D gene ambiguous. Germline V gives CDR1 SGHRS, CDR2 YFSETQ. This CDR3 has 12 amino acids. Between the trimmed V and J ends, which lost 3 bases and 8 bases, there was a span of 11 bases. The CDR3 nucleotides read TGCGCCAGCAGCTCGCAACTGGAGGGCTACACCTTC. Its protein is CASSSQLEGYTF.

The sample holds a few counts of this clonotype. This chain connects TRBV10-3 to TRBJ2-1; 12 bases fit TRBD2. V gave up 3 bases and J gave up 8 bases; unmatched junction bases: 14. The CDR3 is made up of 18 amino acids. Germline CDR1 ENHRY, CDR2 SYGVKD. The chain's CDR3 is CAISDLPTLAGGPYEQFF. CDR3 nucleotides: TGTGCCATCAGTGACCTCCCCACTCTAGCGGGGGGGCCCTATGAGCAGTTCTTC.

V is TRBV20-1 and J is TRBJ2-2; the D gene could be TRBD1 or TRBD2 (6 bases each). Trimming removed 3 bases at V and 4 bases at J, with 12 bases between. Per germline, CDR1 DFQATT and CDR2 SNEGSKA (reference sequence). CDR3 length: 14 residues. The CDR3 bases are TGCAGTGCTAGCTGGGGGGCGGGCACCGGGGAGCTGTTTTTT. It yields the protein CSASWGAGTGELFF.

This clonotype came up a few times. The rearrangement joins TRBV5-1 to TRBJ1-2, with a weak D call TRBD1 (6 bases). The CDR3 totals 16 residues. The V end was cut by 0 bases, the J end by 5 bases, with 17 bases between. Germline CDR1 reads SGHRS; CDR2 reads YFSETQ. In nucleotides, the CDR3 is TGCGCCAGCAGCTTGGGAGCTTTGGAAAGGGGGTATGGCTACACCTTC. This encodes CASSLGALERGYGYTF.

The chain joins TRBV30 to TRBJ1-1; the match to TRBD1 covers 7 bases. The germline V gene encodes CDR1 GTSNPN and CDR2 SVGIG (reference sequence). V was pared by 4 bases and J by 4 bases, with 9 bases of the junction left unmatched. The CDR3 sequence is 14 residues long. The CDR3 coding sequence is TGTGCCTGGAAGGGTACGGGGGACAGCACTGAAGCTTTCTTT. Encoded protein: CAWKGTGDSTEAFF.

The V gene is TRBV12-3 or TRBV12-4, the J gene TRBJ1-2; 11 bases are shared with TRBD1. The J segment lost 8 bases and the V segment lost 6 bases, leaving 23 bases of the junction unmatched. The CDR3 has 19 amino acids. This chain's CDR3 is CASSPYGSRTGGMSLGYTF. The CDR3 coding sequence is TGTGCCAGCAGCCCCTATGGATCCCGGACAGGGGGCATGAGTTTAGGCTACACCTTC.

This clonotype was picked up a small number of times. The chain uses TRBV6-2 or TRBV6-3 and TRBJ2-4; 8 positions match TRBD1. Looked up from germline, CDR1 is MNHEY and CDR2 is SVGEGT. J gave up 7 bases and V 8 bases, and 7 bases lay outside the gene matches. CDR3 length equals 13 residues. CDR3 in DNA: TGTGCCAGCGGGACAGGACGCTGGAACATTCAGTACTTC. It yields the protein CASGTGRWNIQYF.